This T cell receptor (beta chain) emerged from a study of blood T cell repertoires in COVID-19. Germline-derived CDR1 and CDR2 are LNHDA and SQIVND (reference sequence). The junction had 6 bases not matched to a gene; V was cut back by 2 bases and J by 5 bases. This CDR3 is built from 15 residues. This clone showed up just a few times. Only in-frame clones appear in the TCRdb table, and some are missing; sequencing was by immunoSEQ multiplex PCR. This repertoire shows some 350,000 clones, about 90% found once; its top ten account for around 6.6%. The sequence was collected from a woman in her sixties or seventies with COVID-19, enrolled during active disease. The V call is TRBV19, the J call TRBJ1-1, with TRBD1 identical over 9 bases. Sequences were obtained from peripheral blood. The CDR3 protein is CASSISGTGLTEAFF. In DNA form, the CDR3 reads TGTGCCAGTAGTATATCCGGGACAGGGCTAACTGAAGCTTTCTTT.